A single sample gave rise to the 8 T cell receptor beta chains below, sequenced in a study of shared clonotypes between healthy human individuals. Selected positively for CCR7 and CD45RO-negative, naive CD8 cells excluded terminally differentiated effector memory CD45RA+ cells. The protocol was immunoSEQ multiplex PCR, while the TCRdb copy is restricted to in-frame clones and leaves out a portion. The repertoire holds about 680,000 clones, with roughly nine tenths as singletons. Sequenced sample: naive CD8+ T cells sorted from blood. Receptor source: a man in his thirties or forties in good health.

V usage is TRBV11-2 and J usage is TRBJ2-1, with TRBD2 as a possible D gene (5 bases). The CDR3 is made up of 14 amino acids. The V end was cut by 7 bases, the J end by 3 bases, with 13 bases between. Germline assignment: CDR1 SGHAT and CDR2 FQNNGV. CDR3 bases: TGTGCCAGCAACGGGATCCCCGTCTACAATGAGCAGTTCTTC. It encodes CASNGIPVYNEQFF.

V and J are TRBV7-2 and TRBJ1-5, with D unclear. Looked up from germline, CDR1 is SGHTA and CDR2 is FQGNSA. This CDR3 comprises 14 residues. Trimming took 4 bases from V and 0 from J, leaving 7 bases between them. CDR3 loop: CASSSKYSNQPQHF. DNA for the CDR3: TGTGCCAGCAGCTCTAAATATAGCAATCAGCCCCAGCATTTT. Variable domain in full (rest from reference TRBV7-2 and TRBJ1-5): GAGVSQSPSNKVTEKGKDVELRCDPISGHTALYWYRQSLGQGLEFLIYFQGNSAPDKSGLPSDRFSAERTGGSVSTLTIQRTQQEDSAVYLCASSSKYSNQPQHFGDGTRLSIL.

The chain uses TRBV28 and TRBJ1-1, with D unresolved. This CDR3 contains 13 residues. CDR1 and CDR2 from the germline V gene are MDHEN and SYDVKM. The V end lost 6 bases, the J end lost 2 bases, and 10 bases lay between the germline ends. The DNA for the CDR3 is TGTGCCAGCAGATCCTTCGAAAACACTGAAGCTTTCTTT. Protein product: CASRSFENTEAFF.

The chain joins TRBV9 to TRBJ1-1; a possible D gene is TRBD1 (6 bases). Germline V gives CDR1 SGDLS, CDR2 YYNGEE. The CDR3 totals 15 residues. V gave up 4 bases and J gave up 3 bases, with 16 bases separating them. CDR3 loop: CASSSRWGRDTEAFF. The DNA for the CDR3 is TGTGCCAGCAGCTCCCGGTGGGGGCGAGACACTGAAGCTTTCTTT.

The gene calls are TRBV5-5 and TRBJ2-2, with TRBD1 matching 10 bases. The V gene end was trimmed by 4 bases and the J gene end by 6 bases; junction bases not matched to a gene: 15. Germline V gene lookup returns CDR1 SGHKS and CDR2 YYEKEE (reference sequence). This CDR3 comprises 18 residues. CDR3 residues: CASSQRTGGLVSAGELFF. As DNA, the CDR3 is TGTGCCAGCAGCCAAAGGACAGGGGGGTTAGTCTCGGCCGGGGAGCTGTTTTTT.

The J gene is TRBJ2-1, the V gene TRBV5-6; 9 bases are shared with TRBD2. CDR3 length: 14 residues. Per the germline V gene, CDR1 is SGHDT and CDR2 is YYEEEE. The V gene end was trimmed by 1 base and the J gene end by 15 bases; junction bases not matched to a gene: 11. The CDR3 DNA reads as TGTGCCAGCAGCTTGTTGCGGGAGGGCCACCGTGGGTTCTTC. Protein product: CASSLLREGHRGFF.

J is TRBJ2-7 and V is TRBV7-2; D is unresolved. Germline CDR1 reads SGHTA; CDR2 reads FQGNSA. The length of the CDR3 is 14 residues. The V end lost 3 bases, the J end lost 7 bases, and 16 bases lay between the germline ends. The CDR3 DNA sequence: TGTGCCAGCAGCTTTTATCTTCGGGTCGAGGAGCAGTACTTC. Its protein is CASSFYLRVEEQYF.

CDR3 coding DNA: TGTGCCAGCAGTTTCAGGACCTATGATGGCTACACCTTC. Translated: CASSFRTYDGYTF. V and J are TRBV6-5 and TRBJ1-2; D is uncertain. CDR1 is MNHEY and CDR2 is SVGAGI in the germline V gene. V was trimmed by 4 bases and J by 6 bases, leaving 12 bases between them. The CDR3 consists of 13 residues.